These 31 T cell receptor beta chains were sequenced from one sample in a study of OX40 agonist ivuxolimab in advanced cancers. Sequencing used immunoSEQ multiplex PCR; TCRdb keeps in-frame clones, though not all of them. The table lists about 7,900 clones, roughly nine tenths of them singletons. The material was CD4+ or CD8+ T cells sorted from blood, obtained in a trial of the OX40 agonist ivuxolimab. The source of these receptors is an adult with an advanced solid tumor such as melanoma, head and neck, liver or kidney cancer.

The J gene is TRBJ2-1, the V gene TRBV28, with no clear D. CDR3 length equals 16 residues. Trimming shortened V by 5 bases and J by 0 bases, and 14 bases separated the two germline ends. CDR1 is MDHEN, CDR2 SYDVKM, per germline. DNA for the CDR3: TGTGCCAGCAGTGTGGACCTCTCCAGCTCCTACAATGAGCAGTTCTTC. Amino acids: CASSVDLSSSYNEQFF.

This chain connects TRBV30 to TRBJ2-1; 9 nucleotides match TRBD2. CDR1 is GTSNPN, CDR2 SVGIG, per germline (reference sequence). This CDR3 region has 15 residues. Germline trimming cut 0 bases from V and 4 bases from J; bases unmatched to any gene: 4. In DNA, the CDR3 is TGTGCCTGGAGTGTAGTAGCGGGAGTTTACAATGAGCAGTTCTTC. This codes for CAWSVVAGVYNEQFF.

The chain employs TRBV7-9 and TRBJ2-7; no clear D. The germline V gene has CDR1 SEHNR and CDR2 FQNEAQ (reference sequence). The CDR3 runs to 15 residues. The V and J ends lost 4 bases and 0 bases respectively, with 13 bases between them. Written as DNA, the CDR3 is TGTGCCAGCAGCTCCACGGTTTCCAACTCCTACGAGCAGTACTTC. Its translation is CASSSTVSNSYEQYF.

The gene calls are TRBV28 and TRBJ2-7, with 10 bases that match TRBD2. CDR1 is MDHEN, CDR2 SYDVKM, per germline. The CDR3 sequence is 16 residues long. V shed 10 bases and J 7 bases; nucleotides not matched to a gene: 19. The CDR3 sequence: CATNNRFRTSGAEQYF. The CDR3 DNA sequence: TGTGCCACCAACAACAGGTTTCGGACTAGCGGTGCGGAGCAGTACTTC. The full variable domain, its missing parts supplied by reference TRBV28 and TRBJ2-7, is DVKVTQSSRYLVKRTGEKVFLECVQDMDHENMFWYRQDPGLGLRLIYFSYDVKMKEKGDIPEGYSVSREKKERFSLILESASTNQTSMYLCATNNRFRTSGAEQYFGPGTRLTVT.

With regard to this clone: This likely traces to a read error, being one base from a far larger clone. The chain links TRBV28 to TRBJ2-7; possibly TRBD1 or TRBD2 for D (5 bases each). The germline V and J ends were trimmed by 5 bases and 2 bases, with 22 bases remaining between them. CDR1 MDHEN and CDR2 SYDVKM come from the germline V gene. The CDR3 has 17 residues. The CDR3 nucleotides are TGTGCCAGCAGTCTCTCCTTAGCCGGGACCGCTACCTACGAGCAGTACTTC. It encodes CASSLSLAGTATYEQYF.

V usage is TRBV28 and J usage is TRBJ2-3; D may be TRBD2 (6 bases). CDR1 and CDR2 from the germline V gene are MDHEN and SYDVKM. With 5 bases removed from V and 4 bases from J, the gap between germline ends came to 13 bases. This CDR3 region has 14 residues. CDR3 coding DNA: TGTGCCAGCAGTATTACGGGAGTTGCAGATACGCAGTATTTT. Protein product: CASSITGVADTQYF.

This clone was detected only once. The V and J genes are TRBV29-1 and TRBJ2-5; maybe TRBD2 (6 bases). The V and J ends lost 6 bases and 3 bases respectively, with 17 bases between them. CDR3 length: 14 residues. CDR1 is SQVTM and CDR2 is ANQGSEA in the germline V gene. The CDR3 sequence is CSVRALAREETQYF. CDR3 DNA sequence: TGCAGCGTAAGAGCACTAGCCAGGGAAGAGACCCAGTACTTC.

The V and J genes are TRBV30 and TRBJ2-1, with D hard to call. CDR1 and CDR2 (germline): GTSNPN, SVGIG (reference sequence). The V end lost 5 bases, the J end lost 2 bases, and 4 bases lay between the germline ends. The CDR3 is 11 amino acids. The CDR3 is CAWDTYNEQFF. The CDR3 nucleotides are TGTGCCTGGGACACCTACAATGAGCAGTTCTTC.

Turning to this clone: Mismatch with germline at one junction end may stem from a read error. This sample includes further DNA sequences coding for the same CDR3. The genes are TRBV27 and TRBJ2-7; D may correspond to TRBD1 or TRBD2 (6 bases each). Per germline, CDR1 MNHEY and CDR2 SMNVEV (reference sequence). CDR3 length: 13 amino acids. The CDR3 region has the DNA TGTGCCAGCAGTTTCCGGGGGCTCTACGAACAGTACTTC. Translation: CASSFRGLYEQYF.

The chain uses TRBV2 and TRBJ1-5, with D hard to call. The germline V and J ends were trimmed by 5 bases and 5 bases, with 13 bases remaining between them. The CDR3 has 14 residues. The germline gives CDR1 SNHLY, CDR2 FYNNEI. Here the CDR3 reads CASSSAGLHQPQHF. The CDR3 DNA follows: TGTGCCAGCAGTTCCGCCGGGCTTCATCAGCCCCAGCATTTT.

This chain uses TRBV28 with TRBJ1-1; D is unclear. The ends were cut back, 8 bases at V and 3 bases at J, with 13 bases in the middle. Germline V gives CDR1 MDHEN, CDR2 SYDVKM. The CDR3 sequence is 13 residues long. CDR3 in amino acids: CASGRVLDTEAFF. In DNA form, the CDR3 reads TGTGCCAGCGGTAGGGTTTTGGACACTGAAGCTTTCTTT.

The chain couples TRBV27 to TRBJ1-6; D remains unclear. The CDR3 length is 15 residues. CDR1 is MNHEY and CDR2 is SMNVEV in the germline V gene (reference sequence). Trimming took off 10 bases at V and 0 bases at J, with 13 bases between the two ends. CDR3 region: CATALGSSYNSPLHF. CDR3 DNA: TGTGCCACAGCCTTGGGGAGCTCCTATAATTCACCCCTCCACTTT.

In nucleotides, the CDR3 is TGTGCCAGCAGTTTACGGGGAGCCTACGAGCAGTACTTC. Amino acids: CASSLRGAYEQYF. The chain joins TRBV28 to TRBJ2-7; tentatively, D is TRBD2 (5 bases). V was shortened by 2 bases and J by 2 bases, with 7 bases between the two germline ends. The CDR3 totals 13 residues. From germline, CDR1 is MDHEN and CDR2 SYDVKM.

The chain is built from TRBV29-1 and TRBJ1-3, with 8 bases that match TRBD1. CDR1 is SQVTM, CDR2 ANQGSEA, per germline. This CDR3 has 14 amino acids. J lost 0 bases, V lost 2 bases, and 0 bases had no gene match. CDR3 amino acids: CSVETGGSGNTIYF. Written as DNA, the CDR3 is TGCAGCGTTGAAACAGGGGGCTCTGGAAACACCATATATTTT.

This clone was recorded only once. V gene TRBV6-5 combines with J gene TRBJ2-7, with 9 bases that match TRBD1. CDR3 size: 14 residues. Germline V gene lookup returns CDR1 MNHEY and CDR2 SVGAGI. V lost 7 bases and J lost 5; bases outside the gene matches: 9. The CDR3 DNA reads as TGTGCCAGCAATGCCGGGACAGGGATCGACGAGCAGTACTTC. Translation: CASNAGTGIDEQYF.

The V and J genes are TRBV28 and TRBJ2-1; TRBD1 aligns across 9 bases. Trimming removed 8 bases from V and 2 bases from J; junction bases left unmatched: 4. The length of the CDR3 is 14 residues. The V gene's germline CDR1 is MDHEN and CDR2 SYDVKM. The CDR3 nucleotides are TGTGCCAGCTTGGACAGGGGAACCTACAATGAGCAGTTCTTC. Translating gives CASLDRGTYNEQFF.

The chain links TRBV30 to TRBJ2-1; D remains unclear. V lost 3 bases, J lost 0 bases, and 12 bases lay in between. This CDR3 is 15 amino acids long. CDR1 and CDR2 from the germline V gene are GTSNPN and SVGIG (reference sequence). CDR3 protein: CAWSLGASSYNEQFF. The CDR3 bases are TGTGCCTGGAGCCTGGGCGCTAGCTCCTACAATGAGCAGTTCTTC.

The genes are TRBV19 and TRBJ1-5, with D tentatively TRBD1 (5 bases). The CDR3 extends over 15 amino acids. V was shortened by 2 bases and J by 1 base, with 9 bases between the two germline ends. Germline V lookup: CDR1 LNHDA, CDR2 SQIVND (reference sequence). The CDR3 loop reads CASSIFRESNQPQHF. The CDR3 nucleotides are TGTGCCAGTAGTATATTCAGGGAGAGCAATCAGCCCCAGCATTTT.

The chain carries TRBV10-3 and TRBJ2-3; TRBD2 aligns across 14 bases. J gave up 4 bases and V 6 bases, and 9 bases lay outside the gene matches. The CDR3 is made up of 17 amino acids. Germline V gene sequence: CDR1 ENHRY, CDR2 SYGVKD. In DNA, the CDR3 is TGTGCCATCAGGGGGACTAGCGGGAGTTTAGGCGCAGATACGCAGTATTTT. Its protein product is CAIRGTSGSLGADTQYF.

The chain links TRBV7-9 to TRBJ2-7, with TRBD2 matching over 8 bases. This CDR3 has 16 amino acids. Losses at the gene ends were 1 base for V and 7 bases for J; bases not matched to a gene: 12. The germline gives CDR1 SEHNR, CDR2 FQNEAQ (reference sequence). The CDR3 protein is CASSLVGQRESHEQYF. CDR3 DNA: TGTGCCAGCAGCTTAGTCGGCCAGCGGGAGTCGCATGAGCAGTACTTC.

The V and J genes are TRBV9 and TRBJ2-2, with D possibly being TRBD1 (6 bases). Deletions cut 1 base from V and 4 bases from J, with 11 bases between. Germline values: CDR1 SGDLS, CDR2 YYNGEE. This CDR3 region has 15 residues. DNA of the CDR3: TGTGCCAGCAGCGTATCAGGGGATAGCACCGGGGAGCTGTTTTTT. Protein: CASSVSGDSTGELFF.

This chain joins TRBV6-4 and TRBJ2-3, with D perhaps matching TRBD1 (5 bases). The ends were cut back, 8 bases at V and 1 base at J, with 10 bases in the middle. The length of the CDR3 is 13 residues. Germline V lookup: CDR1 MRHNA, CDR2 SNTAGT. In DNA form, the CDR3 reads TGTGCCAGCTCAGGGAAGGGCACAGATACGCAGTATTTT. Translated: CASSGKGTDTQYF.

This chain connects TRBV5-1 to TRBJ2-5; the match to TRBD1 covers 10 bases. The CDR3 has 15 amino acids. The J segment lost 1 base and the V segment lost 4 bases, leaving 4 bases of the junction unmatched. Germline values: CDR1 SGHRS, CDR2 YFSETQ. In nucleotides, the CDR3 is TGCGCCAGCAGCCAGCGGGACAGGGGCCAAGAGACCCAGTACTTC. Translation gives CASSQRDRGQETQYF.

The V gene is TRBV6-1, the J gene TRBJ2-7; D is unclear. With 4 bases removed from V and 12 bases from J, the gap between germline ends came to 10 bases. Germline-derived CDR1 and CDR2 are MNHNS and SASEGT. The CDR3 loop spans 10 amino acids. As DNA, the CDR3 is TGTGCCAGCAGTGGGGTTTTTCGGTACTTC. Protein sequence: CASSGVFRYF.

The chain employs TRBV5-5 and TRBJ2-7; the D is unclear. V was cut by 2 bases and J by 3 bases, with 15 bases left in between. The CDR3 is made up of 15 amino acids. The V gene's germline CDR1 is SGHKS and CDR2 YYEKEE (reference sequence). The CDR3 reads CASSFEAGLLYEQYF. In nucleotides, the CDR3 is TGTGCCAGCAGCTTCGAGGCAGGTCTTCTCTACGAGCAGTACTTC.

This clone turned up a few times. The J gene is TRBJ1-3, the V gene TRBV19; tentative D call: TRBD1 (5 bases). The CDR3 has 15 amino acids. Trimming took off 3 bases at V and 2 bases at J, with 11 bases between the two ends. CDR1 is LNHDA, CDR2 SQIVND, per germline (reference sequence). CDR3 DNA: TGTGCCAGTAGTATCGGGACGAGTCCTGGAAACACCATATATTTT. The encoded protein is CASSIGTSPGNTIYF.

This rearrangement joins TRBV6-4 to TRBJ2-3; D remains ambiguous. Trimming stripped 0 bases from V and 4 bases from J, with 11 bases between. The CDR3 is 15 amino acids. Germline assignment: CDR1 MRHNA and CDR2 SNTAGT. The CDR3 sequence: CASSDSVGRPDTQYF. The CDR3 DNA follows: TGTGCCAGCAGTGACTCGGTTGGGCGCCCAGATACGCAGTATTTT.

V is TRBV6-1 and J is TRBJ2-6; D is possibly TRBD1 (5 bases). V lost 6 bases, J lost 1 base, and 10 bases lay in between. The CDR3 is made up of 15 amino acids. Germline lookup yields CDR1 MNHNS and CDR2 SASEGT. This CDR3 is CASREQASGANVLTF. The DNA of the CDR3 is TGTGCCAGCAGGGAACAGGCATCTGGGGCCAACGTCCTGACTTTC.

Within the sample, this clone is medium-sized. The chain couples TRBV2 to TRBJ1-1, with a tentative D call TRBD1 (5 bases). This CDR3 has 12 amino acids. Germline V lookup: CDR1 SNHLY, CDR2 FYNNEI. V was trimmed by 4 bases and J by 6 bases, leaving 9 bases between them. DNA for the CDR3: TGTGCCAGCAGTGCAGGGTCGGCTGAAGCTTTCTTT. Protein: CASSAGSAEAFF.

The V call is TRBV28, the J call TRBJ1-3, with 7 bases lining up with TRBD1. The V segment lost 8 bases and the J segment 3 bases; nucleotides outside the gene matches: 4. This CDR3 has 13 amino acids. Germline CDR1 and CDR2: MDHEN and SYDVKM. The chain's CDR3 is CASQTGYGNTIYF. In DNA, the CDR3 is TGTGCCAGCCAGACAGGGTATGGAAACACCATATATTTT.

V gene TRBV6-5 combines with J gene TRBJ2-7; no reliable D call. V was trimmed by 5 bases and J by 0 bases, leaving 14 bases between them. CDR1 is MNHEY and CDR2 is SVGAGI in the germline V gene. There are 15 residues in the CDR3. CDR3 sequence: CASSRESPSSYEQYF. Written as DNA, the CDR3 is TGTGCCAGCAGTCGAGAGTCCCCGAGCTCCTACGAGCAGTACTTC.